The rows below give T cell receptor beta chains drawn from one sample of a study of cytomegalovirus exposure and HLA in healthy donors. Clones were sequenced by immunoSEQ multiplex PCR, and TCRdb holds only the in-frame ones, with some missing. The data hold 170,000 or so clones, with 70% to 80% observed a single time. Sequences were obtained from PBMCs. All receptors come from a male donor in good health and CMV-seronegative. The CDR3 runs from the conserved cysteine through the conserved F or W. The D gene is left open where the match is weak. For some rows the clone size is stated as once, few or many, or as a class when expanded; others skip it.

>TRBD1|TRBV6-1|TRBJ1-1|-
TGTGCCAGCAGTGCTCAGACAGGGGGGGGCACTGAAGCTTTCTTT
CASSAQTGGGTEAFF
>-|TRBV7-9|TRBJ1-1|-
TGTGCCGGCCTCGCCTCCCCGGGCACTGAAGCTTTCTTT
CAGLASPGTEAFF
>-|TRBV12-5|TRBJ1-6|-
TGTGCTAGTGGTTTAGGGACATATAATTCACCCCTCCACTTT
CASGLGTYNSPLHF
>-|TRBV30|TRBJ1-6|few
TGTGCCTGGAGTATCGCAGGGGCAAGAGATTCACCCCTCCACTTT
CAWSIAGARDSPLHF
>-|TRBV2|TRBJ1-1|-
TGTGCCAGCACGCAAACTCGGGACACTGAAGCTTTCTTT
CASTQTRDTEAFF
>-|TRBV19|TRBJ1-2|-
TGTGCCAGTAGTATAAGCGTGTCTTCGATAAAGTATGGCTACACCTTC
CASSISVSSIKYGYTF
>-|TRBV7-9|TRBJ1-4|-
TGTGCCAGCAGCTTGGGGAGGACGGGCGAGAATGAAAAACTGTTTTTT
CASSLGRTGENEKLFF
>-|TRBV27|TRBJ1-5|once
TGTGCCAGCACCCCGGCAGGGCCGGGAGTCCAGCCCCAGCATTTT
CASTPAGPGVQPQHF
>TRBD2|TRBV9|TRBJ2-1|-
TGTGCCAGCAGCGTAGCAACTAGCGGGCCCTACAATGAGCAGTTCTTC
CASSVATSGPYNEQFF
>TRBD1|TRBV15|TRBJ1-5|-
TGTGCCACCAGCAGAGGGGAGACAGGGGGATACCAGCCCCAGCATTTT
CATSRGETGGYQPQHF
>TRBD2|TRBV7-3|TRBJ2-1|-
TGTGCCAGCAGCCCCGGGACTAGCGGGGGGAGCTCCTACAATGAGCAGTTCTTC
CASSPGTSGGSSYNEQFF
>TRBD1|TRBV6-6|TRBJ1-1|-
TGTGCCAGCAGTTGGGACAGGTGGGGGACTGAAGCTTTCTTT
CASSWDRWGTEAFF
>-|TRBV7-6|TRBJ2-7|-
TGTGCCAGCAGCTTAGCGAATACCGGGATACAGTACTTC
CASSLANTGIQYF
>-|TRBV28|TRBJ2-1|-
TGTGCCAGCAGTCCCCCAGGGGCCGATGAGCAGTTCTTC
CASSPPGADEQFF
>TRBD1|TRBV30|TRBJ2-6|-
TGTGCCTGGAGTGGGGGGACAGGACCCTCCCGGTATGGGGCCAACGTCCTGACTTTC
CAWSGGTGPSRYGANVLTF
>-|TRBV28|TRBJ2-1|-
TGTGCCAGCAGTTTCGGGGGAGTGGGCAATGAGCAGTTCTTC
CASSFGGVGNEQFF
>TRBD2|TRBV7-9|TRBJ2-1|few
TGTGCCAGCAGCTTGGCCCCCAGCGGGGTCTACAATGAGCAGTTCTTC
CASSLAPSGVYNEQFF
>-|TRBV29-1|TRBJ2-7|-
TGCAGCGTTCGGGACACCTCGAGCTCCTACGAGCAGTACTTC
CSVRDTSSSYEQYF
>-|TRBV7-9|TRBJ2-2|-
TGTGCCAGCAGCTCCTGGGGCAGGGGTGGCGGGGAGCTGTTTTTT
CASSSWGRGGGELFF
>-|TRBV28|TRBJ1-2|-
TGTGCCAGCAGGGCCGGGGTTAACTATGGCTACACCTTC
CASRAGVNYGYTF
>-|TRBV5-1|TRBJ2-7|once
TGCGCCAGCAGCTTGGCCATGGAGCTAGCTCGCGAGCAGTACTTC
CASSLAMELAREQYF
>-|TRBV10-3|TRBJ2-3|-
TGTGCCGCAGCCTGGGGCGACAGCACAGATACGCAGTATTTT
CAAAWGDSTDTQYF
>TRBD1|TRBV28|TRBJ1-6|-
TGTGCCAGCAGCCTCGACAGGGGGGTTTCACCCCTCCACTTT
CASSLDRGVSPLHF
>-|TRBV2|TRBJ1-6|-
TGTGCCAGCAGTGCGAGTAGGGGAAATTCACCCCTCCACTTT
CASSASRGNSPLHF
>TRBD2|TRBV27|TRBJ2-3|-
TGTGCCAGCAGTTCCCGACTAGCTAGCACAGATACGCAGTATTTT
CASSSRLASTDTQYF
>-|TRBV4-2|TRBJ2-3|-
TGTGCCAGCAGCCAAGATCCCAAGTTCAGGGCAGATACGCAGTATTTT
CASSQDPKFRADTQYF
>-|TRBV7-2|TRBJ2-3|few
TGTGCCAGCAGCCTTAATACGCAGTATTTT
CASSLNTQYF
>TRBD1|TRBV7-3|TRBJ2-7|few
TGTGCCAGCAGCCGGGACAGGGACTACGAGCAGTACTTC
CASSRDRDYEQYF
>-|TRBV29-1|TRBJ2-1|-
TGCAGCGTTGAAGGACAGGCCTATAGTGAGCAGTTCTTC
CSVEGQAYSEQFF
>TRBD2|TRBV27|TRBJ2-1|-
TGTGCCAGCAGTCATTTCCCTCGCGCGGGGGGGCCGCATTTCAATGAGCAGTTCTTC
CASSHFPRAGGPHFNEQFF
>TRBD2|TRBV13|TRBJ2-1|-
TGTGCCAGCAGCTTAGCAGGACTAGCTTACAATGAGCAGTTCTTC
CASSLAGLAYNEQFF
>-|TRBV6-5|TRBJ1-2|-
TGTGCCAGCAGACTTGCAAGAAACTATGGCTACACCTTC
CASRLARNYGYTF
>-|TRBV30|TRBJ1-1|-
TGTGCCTGGAGTGTAGCGGCCACTGAAGCTTTCTTT
CAWSVAATEAFF
>-|TRBV30|TRBJ2-3|-
TGTGCCTGGAGCCGGGACTTCACAGATACGCAGTATTTT
CAWSRDFTDTQYF
>TRBD2|TRBV14|TRBJ2-1|-
TGTGCCAGCAGCCTAACTAGCGGGAGGGCCTATGAGCAGTTCTTC
CASSLTSGRAYEQFF
>-|TRBV7-2|TRBJ1-5|-
TGTGCCAGCAGCTTATTCCACAGGCCCAATCAGCCCCAGCATTTT
CASSLFHRPNQPQHF
>-|TRBV7-9|TRBJ2-1|-
TGTGCCAGCAGCTTTAACGGGAGAAGGGATGAGCAGTTCTTC
CASSFNGRRDEQFF
>-|TRBV5-1|TRBJ2-1|-
TGCGCCAGCAGCTCCTTTAGCGGTAGTTACAATGAGCAGTTCTTC
CASSSFSGSYNEQFF
>-|TRBV5-6|TRBJ1-5|-
TGTGCCAGCAGCTTGGCCCGGAACAGGGCTCAGCCCCAGCATTTT
CASSLARNRAQPQHF
>TRBD1|TRBV7-6|TRBJ2-7|-
TGTGCCAGCAGTCCTAGGGGGACAGGGACAGGGGAGCAGTACTTC
CASSPRGTGTGEQYF
>TRBD2|TRBV4-1|TRBJ2-1|-
TGCGCCAGCAGCCAGGCGACTAGCGGGAGGGTAAGGTCGAGCTCCTACAATGAGCAGTTCTTC
CASSQATSGRVRSSSYNEQFF
>TRBD2|TRBV28|TRBJ2-1|-
TGTGCCAGCAGTAGTGCCGGGACTAGCGGGTTTGCGCAGTTCTTC
CASSSAGTSGFAQFF
>-|TRBV2|TRBJ1-5|-
TGTGCCAGCACCTCGGGGGGGGCGAATAGCAATCAGCCCCAGCATTTT
CASTSGGANSNQPQHF
>TRBD1|TRBV6-4|TRBJ2-2|-
TGTGCCAGCAGATCGTCAGGGGGCGAAGAGCTGTTTTTT
CASRSSGGEELFF
>TRBD2|TRBV19|TRBJ2-2|-
TGTGCCAGTAGTATAGATCTAGCGGGAGTAAGGACCGGGGAGCTGTTTTTT
CASSIDLAGVRTGELFF
>TRBD1|TRBV6-5|TRBJ1-2|-
TGTGCCAGCAGTTACTCGCGGGACAGGGTGAGGTATGGCTACACCTTC
CASSYSRDRVRYGYTF
>-|TRBV28|TRBJ2-7|-
TGTGCCAGCAGTTTCTCCGTGTTAAACGAGCAGTACTTC
CASSFSVLNEQYF
>-|TRBV6-6|TRBJ1-5|-
TGTGCCAGCAGTTACAGGGGAAGCAATCAGCCCCAGCATTTT
CASSYRGSNQPQHF
>TRBD2|TRBV30|TRBJ2-3|-
TGTGCCTGGAGTGGGATTTCGTTCACCTCTCGGACTAGCGTTGGAGATACGCAGTATTTT
CAWSGISFTSRTSVGDTQYF
>-|TRBV15|TRBJ2-1|-
TGTGCCACCAGCAGACTTCCTAGGGACGGGGGCTCCTACAATGAGCAGTTCTTC
CATSRLPRDGGSYNEQFF
>-|TRBV11-3|TRBJ2-1|once
TGTGCCAGCAGCTTAGATGCGAAAACGGTTGAGCAGTTCTTC
CASSLDAKTVEQFF
>-|TRBV19|TRBJ1-1|-
TGTGCCAGTAGTTTTGGTGAGGTGAACACTGAAGCTTTCTTT
CASSFGEVNTEAFF
>-|TRBV18|TRBJ1-2|few
TGTGCCAGCTCACCAGGGGAGGGGACCTATGGCTACACCTTC
CASSPGEGTYGYTF
>-|TRBV30|TRBJ2-1|-
TGTGCCTGGAGACCCAACCGGAATGAGCAGTTCTTC
CAWRPNRNEQFF
>TRBD1|TRBV18|TRBJ1-5|-
TGTGCCAGCTCACTCGGACAGGGCCTTAGCAATCAGCCCCAGCATTTT
CASSLGQGLSNQPQHF
>-|TRBV7-2|TRBJ1-1|-
TGTGCCAGCAGCTTGGCCCGTTTGAACACTGAAGCTTTCTTT
CASSLARLNTEAFF
>-|TRBV11-2|TRBJ2-7|-
TGTGCCAGCAGCTTATCCCAGTTCGAGCAGTACTTC
CASSLSQFEQYF
>-|TRBV12-5|TRBJ2-2|-
TGTGCTAGTGGTTTGAACAGGGAGAACACCGGGGAGCTGTTTTTT
CASGLNRENTGELFF
>-|TRBV7-9|TRBJ1-2|-
TGTGCCAGCAGCTTAAGTGTCGGGGGCTACACCTTC
CASSLSVGGYTF